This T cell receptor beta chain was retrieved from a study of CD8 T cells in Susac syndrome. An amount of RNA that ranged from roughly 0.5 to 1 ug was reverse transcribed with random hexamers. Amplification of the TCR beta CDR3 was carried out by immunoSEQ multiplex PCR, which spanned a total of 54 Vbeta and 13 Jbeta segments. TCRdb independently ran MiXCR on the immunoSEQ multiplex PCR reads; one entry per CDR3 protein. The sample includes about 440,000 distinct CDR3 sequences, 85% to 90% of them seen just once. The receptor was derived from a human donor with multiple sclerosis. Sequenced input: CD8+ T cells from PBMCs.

The CDR3 region has the DNA TGTGCCAGCAGGGAAGATGACAGGGGTCCTGAAGCTTTCTTT. This sequence encodes CASREDDRGPEAFF. The chain couples TRBV27 to TRBJ1-1, with 8 bases lining up with TRBD1. The CDR3 contains 14 residues. Germline-derived CDR1 and CDR2 are MNHEY and SMNVEV (reference sequence). The V segment lost 6 bases and the J segment 6 bases; nucleotides outside the gene matches: 9.